The clone carrying this TCR beta chain was seen a handful of times. As yet, its antigen is unknown. The CDR3 loop spans 18 amino acids. V lost 3 bases and J 1 base, leaving 16 bases between the germline ends. CDR1 is SGHTA, CDR2 FQGNSA, per germline. The source of the sample is a study of blood T cells in healthy people across ages. Study-level information: Using template switching, researchers captured about one barcoded beta molecule for each two T cells. Study observations and caveats: Versus aged donors, long-lived donors had higher diversity and more naive CD4+ cells.

It was with a sample-barcoded 5' primer and a J-beta primer mix that a second PCR of roughly 7 to 12 cycles was run. TCRdb reanalysed the 5' RACE reads using MiXCR and keeps one entry per CDR3 protein. The table shows roughly 930,000 distinct CDR3 sequences, with 48% occurring only once. The genes are TRBV7-2 and TRBJ2-6; D might be TRBD1 (5 bases). Sequencing input: blood. This TCR was recovered from a man in his thirties or forties in good health. The chain's CDR3 is CASSLSPQGVSGANVLTF. The CDR3 DNA is TGTGCCAGCAGCTTGAGTCCGCAGGGTGTATCTGGGGCCAACGTCCTGACTTTC.